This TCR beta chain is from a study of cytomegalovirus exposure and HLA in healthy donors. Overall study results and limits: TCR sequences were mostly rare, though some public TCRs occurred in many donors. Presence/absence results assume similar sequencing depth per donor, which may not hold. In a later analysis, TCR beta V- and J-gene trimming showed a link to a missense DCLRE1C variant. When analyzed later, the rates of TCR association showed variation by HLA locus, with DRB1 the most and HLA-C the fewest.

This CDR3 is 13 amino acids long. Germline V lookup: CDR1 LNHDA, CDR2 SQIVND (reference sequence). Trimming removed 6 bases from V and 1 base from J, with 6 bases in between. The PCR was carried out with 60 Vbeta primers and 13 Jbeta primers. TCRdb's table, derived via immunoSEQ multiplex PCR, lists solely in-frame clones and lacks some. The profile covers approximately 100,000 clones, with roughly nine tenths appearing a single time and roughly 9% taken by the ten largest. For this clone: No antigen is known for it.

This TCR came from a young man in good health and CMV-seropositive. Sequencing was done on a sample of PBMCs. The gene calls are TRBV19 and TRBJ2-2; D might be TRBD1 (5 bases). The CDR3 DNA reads TGTGCCAGTAGGACAGTGAACACCGGGGAGCTGTTTTTT. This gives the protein CASRTVNTGELFF. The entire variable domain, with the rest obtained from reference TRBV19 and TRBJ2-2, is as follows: DGGITQSPKYLFRKEGQNVTLSCEQNLNHDAMYWYRQDPGQGLRLIYYSQIVNDFQKGDIAEGYSVSREKKESFPLTVTSAQKNPTAFYLCASRTVNTGELFFGEGSRLTVL.